This T cell receptor beta chain was obtained from a study of blood T cell dynamics during melanoma immunotherapy. Sequenced by immunoSEQ multiplex PCR; TCRdb stores in-frame clones only, minus some. The table records tens of thousands of clones, around nine tenths of them present only once. Regarding time point: pre-treatment baseline. The V end lost 2 bases, the J end lost 2 bases, and 22 bases lay between the germline ends. This CDR3 has 19 residues. Germline V gives CDR1 SGHTA, CDR2 FQGTGA. This specimen consisted of blood, obtained from a patient treated with checkpoint blockade. The chain couples TRBV7-3 to TRBJ1-5; maybe TRBD1 (6 bases). The TCR originated in a human donor with melanoma. CDR3 sequence reads: CASSLVGRDRTKGNQPQHF. CDR3 in DNA: TGTGCCAGCAGCTTAGTAGGAAGAGACAGGACCAAAGGCAATCAGCCCCAGCATTTT. Variable domain in full (rest from reference TRBV7-3 and TRBJ1-5): GAGVSQTPSNKVTEKGKYVELRCDPISGHTALYWYRQSLGQGPEFLIYFQGTGAADDSGLPNDRFFAVRPEGSVSTLKIQRTERGDSAVYLCASSLVGRDRTKGNQPQHFGDGTRLSIL.